The clone carrying this TCR beta chain showed up many times. Its antigen is unidentified. It was at first hyperthyroidism diagnosis, before any ophthalmopathy symptoms, that the blood sample was taken. The germline V gene has CDR1 SGHRS and CDR2 YFSETQ. The CDR3 totals 14 residues. V lost 5 bases and J lost 7; bases outside the gene matches: 9. The TCR beta CDR3 regions underwent amplification using RNA transcripts as the source. HTBI primers drove first-round RT-PCR of the TCR CDR3. TCRdb reprocessed the multiplex PCR reads with MiXCR, giving one entry per CDR3 protein. The table lists more than 550,000 distinct CDR3 sequences, 15% to 20% of them singletons, with roughly 17% in the top ten. This specimen belongs to a study of T cells in Graves' hyperthyroidism and ophthalmopathy. The study's findings and limits: By a 13 V-J model, ophthalmopathy was set apart from stable hyperthyroidism.

The source of this sequence is a woman aged 50 to 65 with Graves' hyperthyroidism that later progressed to Graves' ophthalmopathy. The sample taken for sequencing was blood. The V and J genes are TRBV5-1 and TRBJ2-3; 8 bases are a match to TRBD1. CDR3: CASRDDRGRHTQYF. As DNA, the CDR3 is TGCGCCAGCAGGGATGACAGGGGACGGCATACGCAGTATTTT.